Each of the 11 T cell receptor beta chains below was sequenced from the same sample in a study of blood T cell repertoires in COVID-19 (dated by TCRdb to 2020 to 2021). Library generation was performed with the immunoSEQ multiplex PCR assay. TCRdb obtained this table from immuneACCESS and retained in-frame rearrangements with V and J assigned. These tables miss some clones; where compared with another copy, unresolved V genes account for less than half of the shortfall, and the remainder is unexplained. Here the sample has 80,000 to 100,000 clones; 80% occur a single time. Together, the top ten hold about 15% of the sample. The source material was peripheral blood. These receptors were taken from a human donor in a cohort sampled during active COVID-19.

V and J are TRBV28 and TRBJ1-4; TRBD1 is a possible D gene (5 bases). The CDR3 covers 15 residues. The V and J ends lost 8 bases and 6 bases respectively, with 19 bases between them. The V gene's germline CDR1 is MDHEN and CDR2 SYDVKM. The CDR3 coding sequence is TGTGCCAGCCACTCCGGGGCGGCGGGGGATGAAAAACTGTTTTTT. Its protein is CASHSGAAGDEKLFF.

The CDR3 bases are TGTGCCAGCAGTTTACGGGGGTGGGGGGGGAGACGGGATTACAATGAGCAGTTCTTC. Its translation: CASSLRGWGGRRDYNEQFF. The genes are TRBV27 and TRBJ2-1; 7 positions match TRBD2. Germline trimming cut 2 bases from V and 4 bases from J; bases unmatched to any gene: 17. Germline lookup yields CDR1 MNHEY and CDR2 SMNVEV (reference sequence). The length of the CDR3 is 19 residues.

By its share, this clone is medium-sized. The chain carries TRBV5-1 and TRBJ1-5; no definite D call. The ends were cut back, 4 bases at V and 4 bases at J, with 9 bases in the middle. This CDR3 has 13 amino acids. Germline CDR1 and CDR2: SGHRS and YFSETQ. The CDR3 DNA reads as TGCGCCAGCAGCCCGGACTTAAATCAGCCCCAGCATTTT. The encoded protein is CASSPDLNQPQHF.

The gene calls are TRBV10-1 and TRBJ2-5, with 10 positions matching TRBD2. CDR3 length equals 16 residues. Germline V gene data show CDR1 as WNHNN and CDR2 as SYGVQD (reference sequence). The V segment lost 3 bases and the J segment 1 base; nucleotides outside the gene matches: 5. The CDR3 region has the DNA TGCGCCAGCAGTGACCAGCGGGAGGGCCCCCAAGAGACCCAGTACTTC. It is translated as CASSDQREGPQETQYF.

The chain employs TRBV27 and TRBJ1-1; 7 nucleotides align to TRBD1. CDR3 length: 13 amino acids. The germline CDR1 and CDR2 sequences are MNHEY and SMNVEV (reference sequence). The J segment lost 4 bases and the V segment lost 5 bases, leaving 4 bases of the junction unmatched. The CDR3: CASSRQGTTEAFF. CDR3 nucleotide sequence: TGTGCCAGCAGTCGACAGGGTACCACTGAAGCTTTCTTT.

For the CDR3, the DNA is TGTGCCAGCAGCTCCCTTGAGAGGGGGTACGAGCAGTACTTC. Amino acid sequence: CASSSLERGYEQYF. This chain connects TRBV6-2 or TRBV6-3 to TRBJ2-7, with a tentative D call TRBD1 (6 bases). This CDR3 has 14 residues. Germline CDR1 MNHEY, CDR2 SVGEGT. The V gene lost 6 bases and the J gene lost 4 bases, with 16 bases spanning the gap.

The J gene is TRBJ1-1, the V gene TRBV10-3; TRBD1 agrees at 8 bases. The CDR3 runs to 15 residues. Germline lookup yields CDR1 ENHRY and CDR2 SYGVKD. The junction had 10 bases not matched to a gene; V was cut back by 6 bases and J by 4 bases. CDR3 region: CAISPGGQEGTEAFF. In nucleotides, the CDR3 is TGTGCCATCAGCCCGGGGGGACAGGAGGGCACTGAAGCTTTCTTT.

This clone was observed many times. The chain joins TRBV2 to TRBJ2-7, with D tentatively TRBD1 (5 bases). The germline CDR1 and CDR2 sequences are SNHLY and FYNNEI. Between the trimmed V and J ends, which lost 6 bases and 6 bases, there was a span of 15 bases. The CDR3 runs to 13 residues. CDR3 in amino acids: CASRVGRAGEQYF. The CDR3 DNA follows: TGTGCCAGCAGGGTAGGCAGGGCAGGCGAGCAGTACTTC.

The table lists this clone with a count of one. The chain uses TRBV7-3 and TRBJ1-1, with D perhaps TRBD1 (6 bases). Trimming took 4 bases from V and 1 from J, leaving 10 bases between them. CDR1 is SGHTA, CDR2 FQGTGA, per germline. The length of the CDR3 is 14 residues. The CDR3 DNA sequence: TGTGCCAGCAGCTCCAGGGGCCCGAACACTGAAGCTTTCTTT. This sequence encodes CASSSRGPNTEAFF.

CDR3 sequence reads: CASTPTTASSGYTF. The CDR3 DNA follows: TGTGCCAGCACCCCGACGACAGCTTCAAGTGGCTACACCTTC. The rearrangement uses TRBV11-2 and TRBJ1-2, with D possibly being TRBD1 (5 bases). With 7 bases removed from V and 7 bases from J, the gap between germline ends came to 19 bases. The CDR3 covers 14 residues. Germline loops: CDR1 SGHAT, CDR2 FQNNGV.

This clone was found a few times. The V and J genes are TRBV27 and TRBJ1-2, with 7 bases that match TRBD1. The V segment lost 0 bases and the J segment 5 bases; nucleotides outside the gene matches: 3. This CDR3 contains 14 residues. The V gene's germline CDR1 is MNHEY and CDR2 SMNVEV (reference sequence). This CDR3 is CASSLSAGGYGYTF. CDR3 coding DNA: TGTGCCAGCAGTTTATCGGCAGGGGGGTATGGCTACACCTTC.